The 6 T cell receptor beta chains in this list originate from one sample, sequenced in a study of T-cell memory formation after mild COVID-19. Each CDR3 protein is one row after TCRdb ran MiXCR on the 5' RACE reads. The sample records about 260,000 distinct CDR3 sequences, approximately 15% being singletons. The sample taken for sequencing was PBMCs or a T cell subset sorted from them (not recorded which). These receptors all stem from a man between 18 and 29 years old who had mild COVID-19 (a few samples of this study predate the infection). Cell type and time point are not known.

This clonotype was counted only a few times. The V gene is TRBV4-3, the J gene TRBJ2-1; 10 bases match TRBD1. CDR3 length equals 15 residues. J lost 7 bases, V lost 2 bases, and 5 bases had no gene match. Germline values: CDR1 LGHNA, CDR2 YSLEER. The CDR3 region has the DNA TGCGCCAGCAGCCAACCGGGACAGGGGAGGAATGAGCAGTTCTTC. Translation gives CASSQPGQGRNEQFF.

This chain uses TRBV7-8 with TRBJ2-3, with TRBD1 as a possible D gene (6 bases). Trimming left V 2 bases short and J 5 bases short, with 14 bases between. This CDR3 region has 15 residues. Looked up from germline, CDR1 is SGHVS and CDR2 is FQNEAQ. The DNA for the CDR3 is TGTGCCAGCAGCTTACTATCAGGGGTAGGAGATACGCAGTATTTT. Translation: CASSLLSGVGDTQYF. Drawing the rest from reference TRBV7-8 and TRBJ2-3, the complete variable domain is GAGVSQSPRYKVAKRGQDVALRCDPISGHVSLFWYQQALGQGPEFLTYFQNEAQLDKSGLPSDRFFAERPEGSVSTLKIQRTQQEDSAVYLCASSLLSGVGDTQYFGPGTRLTVL.

At least ten counts were recorded for this clonotype. The chain links TRBV9 to TRBJ2-2; no definite D call. Trimming removed 0 bases at V and 1 base at J, with 1 base between. The CDR3 has 13 residues. Germline assignment: CDR1 SGDLS and CDR2 YYNGEE. The CDR3 DNA follows: TGTGCCAGCAGCGTAGAGAACACCGGGGAGCTGTTTTTT. It translates to CASSVENTGELFF.

J is TRBJ1-2 and V is TRBV14; D not resolved. V lost 3 bases to trimming and J lost 2 bases, with 4 bases between them. Germline-derived CDR1 and CDR2 are SGHDN and FVKESK. This CDR3 region has 12 residues. The CDR3 sequence: CASSQMNYGYTF. CDR3 sequence (DNA): TGTGCCAGCAGCCAGATGAACTATGGCTACACCTTC.

The rearrangement uses TRBV20-1 and TRBJ1-1; 11 nucleotides align to TRBD1. Trimming took 5 bases from V and 10 from J; bases not matched to a gene: 6. The CDR3 has 12 residues. Germline V lookup: CDR1 DFQATT, CDR2 SNEGSKA (reference sequence). CDR3: CSAGQGARSAFF. DNA of the CDR3: TGCAGTGCTGGACAGGGGGCTCGATCAGCTTTCTTT.

J is TRBJ2-7 and V is TRBV20-1, with 7 bases lining up with TRBD2. After removal of 4 bases from V and 2 bases from J, the junction contained 8 bases not matched to a gene. CDR1 is DFQATT and CDR2 is SNEGSKA in the germline V gene (reference sequence). The CDR3 is made up of 14 amino acids. The CDR3 spells CSAKGPGLTYEQYF. DNA of the CDR3: TGCAGTGCTAAGGGCCCGGGACTAACCTACGAGCAGTACTTC.